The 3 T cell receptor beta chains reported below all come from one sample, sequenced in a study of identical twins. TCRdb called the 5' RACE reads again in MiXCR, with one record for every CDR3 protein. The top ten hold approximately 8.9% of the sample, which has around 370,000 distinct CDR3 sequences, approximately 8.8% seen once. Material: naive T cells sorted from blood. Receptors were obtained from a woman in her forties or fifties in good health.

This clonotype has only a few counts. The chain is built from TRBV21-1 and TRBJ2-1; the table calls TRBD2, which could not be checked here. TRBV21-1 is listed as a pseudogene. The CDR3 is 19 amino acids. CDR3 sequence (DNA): TGTGCCAGCAGCAAAGATAGTAGCGGGACGTTCAACCCCTACAATGAGCAGTTCTTC. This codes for CASSKDSSGTFNPYNEQFF.

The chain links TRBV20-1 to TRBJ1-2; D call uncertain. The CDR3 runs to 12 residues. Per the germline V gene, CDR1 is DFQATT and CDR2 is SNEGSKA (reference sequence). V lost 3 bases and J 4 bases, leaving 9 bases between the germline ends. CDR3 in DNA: TGCAGTGCTAGGGCGGCGCGCTATGGCTACACCTTC. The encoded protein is CSARAARYGYTF.

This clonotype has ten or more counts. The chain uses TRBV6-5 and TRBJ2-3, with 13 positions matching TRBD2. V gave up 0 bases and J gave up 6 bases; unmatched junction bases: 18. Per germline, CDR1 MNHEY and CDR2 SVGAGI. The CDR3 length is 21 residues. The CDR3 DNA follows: TGTGCCAGCAGTTACTCGAGTCTTTGGACTAGCGGGAGTTCTAGCGAGGATACGCAGTATTTT. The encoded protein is CASSYSSLWTSGSSSEDTQYF.